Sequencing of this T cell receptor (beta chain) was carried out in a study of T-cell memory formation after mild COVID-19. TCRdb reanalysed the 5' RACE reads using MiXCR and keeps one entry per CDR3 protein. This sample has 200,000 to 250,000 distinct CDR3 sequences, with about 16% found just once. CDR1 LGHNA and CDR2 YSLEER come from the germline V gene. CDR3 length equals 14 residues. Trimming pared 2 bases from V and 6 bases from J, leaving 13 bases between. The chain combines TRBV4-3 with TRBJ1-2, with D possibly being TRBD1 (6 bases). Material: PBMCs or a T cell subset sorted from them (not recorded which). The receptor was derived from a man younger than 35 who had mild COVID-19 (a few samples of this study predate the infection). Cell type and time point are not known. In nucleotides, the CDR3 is TGCGCCAGCAGCCAAAAAACAGGGCTGGATGGCTACACCTTC. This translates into CASSQKTGLDGYTF.